This section outlines one T cell receptor beta chain sequence together with its context. Its antigen is undetermined. Germline trimming cut 0 bases from V and 4 bases from J; bases unmatched to any gene: 4. Germline V gene lookup returns CDR1 SGHRS and CDR2 YFSETQ. CDR3 length: 15 residues. This table comes from immunoSEQ multiplex PCR, and its TCRdb copy is limited to in-frame clones, with some not included. Of over 35,000 clones listed, around 89% are singletons. This record comes from a study of OX40 agonist ivuxolimab in advanced cancers. Study information: Patients got intravenous ivuxolimab at 0.01 to 10 mg/kg every 2 weeks. Patients were over 65% male with ages about 20 to 79, mean about 54. Whole-study results and caveats: CD8+ T cells showed, on average, more clonal expansion than CD4+ cells.

This chain links TRBV5-1 with TRBJ2-3; TRBD1 agrees at 8 bases. The sequencing here drew on CD4+ or CD8+ T cells sorted from blood, taken in a trial of the OX40 agonist ivuxolimab. The origin of this receptor is an adult with an advanced solid tumor such as melanoma, head and neck, liver or kidney cancer. The CDR3 reads CASSLVQGASDTQYF. The CDR3, as DNA: TGCGCCAGCAGCTTGGTGCAGGGGGCCTCAGATACGCAGTATTTT.